These T cell receptor beta chains were read from a single sample in a study of multiple sclerosis patients with progressive multifocal leukoencephalopathy. Assay: immunoSEQ multiplex PCR; the TCRdb copy retains only in-frame clones and omits some. The table includes tens of thousands of clones, 89% detected once. Sequencing used PBMCs, obtained from a patient treated with natalizumab. The receptors were gathered from a human donor with multiple sclerosis. CDR3s include the opening cysteine and the closing phenylalanine or tryptophan. Clone size is stated in some rows and not others, as once, few, many or a class when expanded.

cdr3_aa v_call clone_size
CASSLIQGGTEAFF TRBV28 NA
CASSPEGTDVHPTDTQYF TRBV4-3 NA
CASSWDRADTQYF TRBV5-4 NA
CAISSPNTEAFF TRBV10-3 NA
CASRPPSGSFLDTQYF TRBV19 NA
CASSTDGGYGYTF TRBV5-1 once
CASTAGAVGELFF TRBV19 few
CASSGLAGGAQYF TRBV7-2 NA
CASSLYRGQPQHF TRBV19 NA
CATRVDSAYEQYF TRBV18 NA
CASSSAPGTGQPQHF TRBV27 NA
CASSPDYNEQFF TRBV13 NA
CASTGLAGVSEQYF TRBV27 NA
CASSPPLGTSTDTQYF TRBV18 NA
CASSSIRTSKGYTF TRBV7-3 NA
CASSLAGTVVSNTEAFF TRBV5-1 NA
CASSRSAGTLNTEAFF TRBV18 NA
CASSFEGPGTEAFF TRBV7-9 few
CASSRIVATNEKLFF TRBV6-6 once
CATSRAGTGASFF TRBV15 few
CASSLGILDTQYF TRBV19 NA
CASSEKRGGNQPQHF TRBV6-1 NA
CASTEQGRQSEKLFF TRBV6-1 NA
CASSFSQSYEQYF TRBV28 NA
CASSELAGVDTGELFF TRBV6-1 NA
CASSFRGRYRPQHF TRBV28 NA
CASSPTGGGRGEQFF TRBV11-3 NA
CASSPLARPWGGQYF TRBV6-5 once
CAIFDTENTGELFF TRBV28 NA
CASSERRAAEAFF TRBV10-1 NA
CASSGTGGYNYGYTF TRBV27 once
CASSAPGPKRDTQYF TRBV5-1 NA
CASSLSQGANEQYF TRBV7-2 NA
CASSLWAMNTEAFF TRBV5-4 NA
CASSLGTLSSPLHF TRBV7-9 NA
CAFFEGAGSNTGELFF TRBV21-1 NA
CASSEGLAAYNEQFF TRBV2 NA
CASSGRVSEQYF TRBV5-4 NA
CASGLAGGSYNEQFF TRBV19 once
CASTPGGVTDTQYF TRBV28 NA
CASSTQIMGGTEAFF TRBV19 NA
CASSPDNSNQPQHF TRBV4-3 once
CASSPPFSKGLSNQPQHF TRBV18 NA
CASSSAGGREQYF TRBV7-8 NA
CASSYRGYGYTF TRBV28 NA
CAISEGRGGEAFF TRBV10-3 NA
CARQDRGGYTGELFF TRBV2 NA
CASTKNRDSAYEQYF TRBV7-2 once
CSVDGGRAVLSTDTQYF TRBV29-1 NA
CASSESPTANTEAFF TRBV9 NA
CASSLKGTGSYEKLFF TRBV11-2 NA
CASSQSPGPYNEQFF TRBV6-1 once
CASSVTEQYF TRBV28 NA
CASSPFANSHQPQHF TRBV6-1 NA
CASSTTELDNTEAFF TRBV7-6 NA
CSVDGADTQYF TRBV29-1 NA
CASSPGSYGRGTLEAFF TRBV5-6 NA
CASSSQGVEAGELFF TRBV7-2 NA
CARAGPSGPTGELFF TRBV2 NA
CASSAQWNTEAFF TRBV9 NA